The 4 T cell receptor beta chains below were found in one sample sequenced in a study of cytomegalovirus exposure and HLA in healthy donors. In the PCR, 60 Vbeta and 13 Jbeta primers were used. The repertoire was sequenced with immunoSEQ multiplex PCR; TCRdb's copy has only in-frame clones and lacks some. Among 150,000 to 200,000 clones, 60% to 85% were seen once, and the ten largest hold approximately 3%. The sequenced sample was PBMCs. The receptor source for this set is a middle-aged woman in good health and CMV-seronegative.

Concerning this clone: Relative to the germline gene, one junction end is altered; a read error may explain this. The chain couples TRBV7-9 to TRBJ1-1; D is undetermined. Germline CDR1 reads SEHNR; CDR2 reads FQNEAQ (reference sequence). The CDR3 length is 11 residues. CDR3 nucleotides: TGTTCCAGCAGCTTAAACTTGGAAGCTTTCTTT. Encoded protein: CSSSLNLEAFF.

The genes are TRBV5-1 and TRBJ1-2; a weak D match, TRBD1 (6 bases). The CDR3 sequence is 18 residues long. V lost 1 base to trimming and J lost 0 bases, with 19 bases between them. In germline, CDR1 is SGHRS, CDR2 YFSETQ. CDR3 sequence reads: CASSLRGGPEQSNYGYTF. The CDR3, as DNA: TGCGCCAGCAGCTTGCGGGGGGGCCCGGAGCAATCTAACTATGGCTACACCTTC.

V and J are TRBV29-1 and TRBJ2-1, with a tentative D call TRBD2 (5 bases). The CDR3 length is 11 residues. CDR1 and CDR2 (germline): SQVTM, ANQGSEA. V lost 6 bases and J lost 4, with 7 bases in between. The CDR3 region is CSVRGYNEQFF. CDR3 nucleotide sequence: TGCAGCGTAAGAGGGTACAATGAGCAGTTCTTC.

The chain combines TRBV7-9 with TRBJ1-4, with D tentatively TRBD1 (5 bases). Germline-derived CDR1 and CDR2 are SEHNR and FQNEAQ (reference sequence). V was shortened by 7 bases and J by 0 bases, with 9 bases between the two germline ends. The CDR3 length is 14 residues. The CDR3 region has the DNA TGTGCCAGCACCAGACAGTCAACTAATGAAAAACTGTTTTTT. Translation: CASTRQSTNEKLFF.